This T cell receptor beta chain was profiled in a study of shared clonotypes between healthy human individuals. Healthy and HIV-negative, the adult donors had no recent acute infections or vaccinations. Researchers sequenced unsorted PBMC DNA using ten immunoSEQ deep assay plates. The protocol was immunoSEQ multiplex PCR, while the TCRdb copy is restricted to in-frame clones and leaves out a portion. The sample contains some 450,000 clones, 77% of which appear only once. This clone was counted a few times. Deletions cut 6 bases from V and 0 bases from J, with 13 bases between. The CDR3 spans 15 residues. Germline V CDR1 and CDR2: SGHTA, FQGNSA.

This sequence was found in a woman aged 40 to 50 in good health. Some clones in this sample may be carry-over from other donors' samples. The chain is built from TRBV7-2 and TRBJ2-3; D possibly corresponds to TRBD2 (7 bases). Sequenced input: PBMCs. The CDR3 is CASRLGGGSTDTQYF. The DNA of the CDR3 is TGTGCCAGCAGACTAGGCGGGGGCAGCACAGATACGCAGTATTTT.